Presented here are 20 T cell receptor beta chains from one specimen sequenced in a study of control samples from healthy donors and cancer patients. The data were produced by immunoSEQ multiplex PCR, yet TCRdb's version contains in-frame clones alone and is incomplete. The sample includes some 150,000 clones, 90% to 95% of them seen just once. The sequenced material came from blood. These TCRs come from a man aged 40-49 years in good health.

This clone was seen only a few times. V gene TRBV6-1 combines with J gene TRBJ2-2; D possibly corresponds to TRBD1 (5 bases). V was shortened by 2 bases and J by 3 bases, with 10 bases between the two germline ends. CDR3 length: 15 amino acids. The germline V gene encodes CDR1 MNHNS and CDR2 SASEGT. The CDR3 sequence is CASSEIAGYTGELFF. CDR3 nucleotide sequence: TGTGCCAGCAGTGAAATAGCAGGGTACACCGGGGAGCTGTTTTTT.

The V gene is TRBV4-3, the J gene TRBJ2-3; 8 nucleotides agree with TRBD1. V lost 4 bases and J lost 5; bases outside the gene matches: 17. Per the germline V gene, CDR1 is LGHNA and CDR2 is YSLEER. This CDR3 region has 18 residues. The CDR3 reads CASSPQTGGAVAEDTQYF. Written as DNA, the CDR3 is TGCGCCAGCAGCCCTCAAACAGGGGGAGCGGTCGCGGAAGATACGCAGTATTTT.

This clone came up once. The CDR3 protein is CASRSGTDEKLFF. The CDR3 bases are TGTGCCAGCAGGAGCGGGACAGATGAAAAACTGTTTTTT. This sequence joins TRBV6-5 and TRBJ1-4; 7 bases align to TRBD1. V lost 6 bases to trimming and J lost 6 bases; unmatched junction nucleotides: 4. This CDR3 has 13 residues. Germline V gives CDR1 MNHEY, CDR2 SVGAGI.

This clone was recorded a few times. The rearrangement uses TRBV6-5 and TRBJ2-2; D unclear. This CDR3 comprises 13 residues. From germline, CDR1 is MNHEY and CDR2 SVGAGI. The ends were cut back, 5 bases at V and 6 bases at J, with 10 bases in the middle. In DNA form, the CDR3 reads TGTGCCAGCAGTAAGGCGACGGCCGGGGAGCTGTTTTTT. Translated, it gives CASSKATAGELFF.

The chain combines TRBV19 with TRBJ2-5; D may be TRBD1 (5 bases). CDR3 length: 15 residues. The germline V gene encodes CDR1 LNHDA and CDR2 SQIVND (reference sequence). V lost 1 base and J 5 bases, leaving 14 bases between the germline ends. The CDR3 bases are TGTGCCAGTAGTATAGGTTCAGGGAATGTGGAGACCCAGTACTTC. Residues: CASSIGSGNVETQYF.

V is TRBV30 and J is TRBJ1-2, with D possibly matching TRBD1 (5 bases). This CDR3 region has 14 residues. V gave up 4 bases and J gave up 8 bases, with 20 bases separating them. Germline V CDR1 and CDR2: GTSNPN, SVGIG (reference sequence). CDR3 sequence (DNA): TGTGCCTGGAAGAGGGTCCGGGGCGTGGGGGGCTACACCTTC. As protein: CAWKRVRGVGGYTF.

The chain recombines TRBV5-5 with TRBJ1-4, with D uncertain. There are 15 residues in the CDR3. V gave up 0 bases and J gave up 0 bases, with 6 bases separating them. Germline CDR1 and CDR2: SGHKS and YYEKEE (reference sequence). The CDR3 sequence is CASSLGASTNEKLFF. The DNA for the CDR3 is TGTGCCAGCAGCTTGGGGGCTTCAACTAATGAAAAACTGTTTTTT.

The chain uses TRBV7-2 and TRBJ1-3; weak D call: TRBD1 (5 bases). The CDR3 runs to 15 residues. Germline V CDR1 and CDR2: SGHTA, FQGNSA. Trimming removed 3 bases at V and 4 bases at J, with 13 bases between. The CDR3 nucleotides read TGTGCCAGCAGCTTTGGCAGGGTTGCAGGAAACACCATATATTTT. This encodes CASSFGRVAGNTIYF.

This chain joins TRBV28 and TRBJ1-2; 7 bases match TRBD1. The CDR3 loop spans 12 amino acids. The trim removed 8 bases at V and 6 bases at J, leaving 6 bases unmatched. In germline, CDR1 is MDHEN, CDR2 SYDVKM. CDR3 in DNA: TGTGCCAGCGTACAGGGGAGGAATGGCTACACCTTC. Encoded protein: CASVQGRNGYTF.

The sample holds one count of this clone. The chain uses TRBV18 and TRBJ2-2; D possibly corresponds to TRBD1 (5 bases). V lost 1 base and J 6 bases, leaving 12 bases between the germline ends. The germline gives CDR1 KGHSH, CDR2 LQKENI. The CDR3 length is 15 residues. The CDR3 DNA reads as TGTGCCAGCTCACCACAAGGGGCGCACGCCGGGGAGCTGTTTTTT. It encodes CASSPQGAHAGELFF.

This clone has a handful of counts. This chain connects TRBV7-9 to TRBJ2-7, with 10 bases aligning to TRBD1. The germline V gene has CDR1 SEHNR and CDR2 FQNEAQ (reference sequence). The CDR3 runs 15 residues. Trimming cost V 4 bases and J 4 bases; bases outside gene matches: 7. This CDR3 reads CASSSRDRGGYEQYF. DNA of the CDR3: TGTGCCAGCAGCTCCCGGGACAGGGGCGGATACGAGCAGTACTTC. Drawing the rest from reference TRBV7-9 and TRBJ2-7, the complete variable domain is DTGVSQNPRHKITKRGQNVTFRCDPISEHNRLYWYRQTLGQGPEFLTYFQNEAQLEKSRLLSDRFSAERPKGSFSTLEIQRTEQGDSAMYLCASSSRDRGGYEQYFGPGTRLTVT.

The rearrangement links TRBV10-3 to TRBJ2-7; 11 bases are shared with TRBD1. V was pared by 2 bases and J by 0 bases, with 0 bases of the junction left unmatched. Germline V gene sequence: CDR1 ENHRY, CDR2 SYGVKD. This CDR3 contains 15 residues. CDR3 region: CAISEGTGGSYEQYF. The CDR3 DNA follows: TGTGCCATCAGTGAGGGGACAGGGGGCTCCTACGAGCAGTACTTC.

The chain couples TRBV2 to TRBJ1-5; D might be TRBD1 (6 bases). V shed 7 bases and J shed 3 bases, with 16 bases lying between them. CDR3 length equals 15 residues. The germline gives CDR1 SNHLY, CDR2 FYNNEI. In nucleotides, the CDR3 is TGTGCCAGCAAAGCACAGGGAGGATTCAATCAGCCCCAGCATTTT. It translates to CASKAQGGFNQPQHF.

The gene calls are TRBV28 and TRBJ1-1; D gene uncertain. Germline loops: CDR1 MDHEN, CDR2 SYDVKM. Trimming cost V 6 bases and J 5 bases, with 19 bases left between them. The CDR3 is made up of 15 amino acids. The CDR3 loop is CASSQPDLKGTEAFF. CDR3 DNA: TGTGCCAGCAGCCAACCGGACCTAAAGGGTACTGAAGCTTTCTTT. Together with reference TRBV28 and TRBJ1-1, the CDR3 gives the full variable domain: DVKVTQSSRYLVKRTGEKVFLECVQDMDHENMFWYRQDPGLGLRLIYFSYDVKMKEKGDIPEGYSVSREKKERFSLILESASTNQTSMYLCASSQPDLKGTEAFFGQGTRLTVV.

V is TRBV28 and J is TRBJ1-2; a weak D match, TRBD1 (5 bases). Trimming left V 2 bases short and J 7 bases short, with 14 bases between. The CDR3 is 14 residues long. Per the germline V gene, CDR1 is MDHEN and CDR2 is SYDVKM. The CDR3 nucleotides read TGTGCCAGCAGTTTAGTGGCAGGGATGGTTGGCTACACCTTC. Protein: CASSLVAGMVGYTF.

The CDR3 reads CASSLTVATEAFF. The CDR3 bases are TGTGCCAGCAGTCTGACGGTGGCCACTGAAGCTTTCTTT. This rearrangement joins TRBV3-1 (or the pseudogene TRBV3-2) to TRBJ1-1, with no clear D. Germline CDR1 reads LGHDT; CDR2 reads YNNKEL (reference sequence). The CDR3 totals 13 residues. Trimming took 6 bases from V and 4 from J, leaving 12 bases between them.

This clone appeared a single time. The rearrangement joins TRBV6-2 or TRBV6-3 to TRBJ1-2; D gene uncertain. Trimming pared 2 bases from V and 5 bases from J, leaving 6 bases between. The CDR3 covers 12 residues. The V gene's germline CDR1 is MNHEY and CDR2 SVGEGT. CDR3: CASSYGVYGYTF. CDR3 in DNA: TGTGCCAGCAGTTACGGTGTGTATGGCTACACCTTC.

V is TRBV7-8 and J is TRBJ1-1; possible D gene TRBD1, 6 bases. Germline V gene sequence: CDR1 SGHVS, CDR2 FQNEAQ. The V and J ends lost 5 bases and 3 bases respectively, with 13 bases between them. CDR3 length: 14 amino acids. CDR3 DNA: TGTGCCAGCAGCATTGACAGGCGCTACACTGAAGCTTTCTTT. Its translation: CASSIDRRYTEAFF.

This chain links TRBV19 with TRBJ1-2; 8 positions agree with TRBD1. Germline V gene sequence: CDR1 LNHDA, CDR2 SQIVND (reference sequence). The CDR3 spans 14 residues. Unmatched junction bases numbered 10, after V lost 7 bases and J lost 6 bases. CDR3 nucleotides: TGTGCCAGTAACCCGGGACAGGAGCTGGATGGCTACACCTTC. Its translation is CASNPGQELDGYTF.

This chain connects TRBV2 to TRBJ2-7, with a weak D call TRBD2 (7 bases). In germline, CDR1 is SNHLY, CDR2 FYNNEI. Trimming took 0 bases from V and 0 from J, leaving 9 bases between them. The CDR3 sequence is 15 residues long. The CDR3 spells CASSEAGGGSYEQYF. Here the CDR3 DNA reads TGTGCCAGCAGTGAAGCGGGAGGGGGCTCCTACGAGCAGTACTTC.